The 3 T cell receptor beta chains below were found in one sample sequenced in a study of shared clonotypes between healthy human individuals. The table came from immunoSEQ multiplex PCR; TCRdb's copy has only in-frame clones and leaves some out. This table holds roughly 600,000 clones, 95% to 98% found once. Terminally differentiated effector memory CD45RA+ cells were excluded by CCR7 positive selection of CD45RO-negative cells. Material: naive CD8+ T cells sorted from blood. The origin of the receptors is a man aged 30-40 years in good health.

The chain carries TRBV5-1 and TRBJ1-2; no definite D call. CDR1 is SGHRS, CDR2 YFSETQ, per germline. CDR3 size: 13 residues. V shed 7 bases and J shed 3 bases, with 13 bases lying between them. Here the CDR3 DNA reads TGCGCCAGCCCCTTCGGGCTGCACTATGGCTACACCTTC. Residues: CASPFGLHYGYTF. Complete variable domain (other parts from reference TRBV5-1 and TRBJ1-2): KAGVTQTPRYLIKTRGQQVTLSCSPISGHRSVSWYQQTPGQGLQFLFEYFSETQRNKGNFPGRFSGRQFSNSRSEMNVSTLELGDSALYLCASPFGLHYGYTFGSGTRLTVV.

The sample holds one count of this clone. The chain is built from TRBV7-2 and TRBJ2-1; TRBD2 matches at 12 bases. Per germline, CDR1 SGHTA and CDR2 FQGNSA. This CDR3 is built from 19 residues. V lost 5 bases to trimming and J lost 0 bases; unmatched junction nucleotides: 11. The CDR3 protein is CASSPELAGGLSSYNEQFF. CDR3 sequence (DNA): TGTGCCAGCAGCCCTGAACTAGCGGGGGGCCTCAGCTCCTACAATGAGCAGTTCTTC.

This sequence joins TRBV27 and TRBJ2-5, with 8 bases fitting TRBD2. The CDR3 totals 15 residues. Germline CDR1 MNHEY, CDR2 SMNVEV (reference sequence). V was clipped by 2 bases and J by 1 base; unmatched bases: 3. In DNA, the CDR3 is TGTGCCAGCAGTTTAATTAGCGGGGTCCAAGAGACCCAGTACTTC. Its translation: CASSLISGVQETQYF.